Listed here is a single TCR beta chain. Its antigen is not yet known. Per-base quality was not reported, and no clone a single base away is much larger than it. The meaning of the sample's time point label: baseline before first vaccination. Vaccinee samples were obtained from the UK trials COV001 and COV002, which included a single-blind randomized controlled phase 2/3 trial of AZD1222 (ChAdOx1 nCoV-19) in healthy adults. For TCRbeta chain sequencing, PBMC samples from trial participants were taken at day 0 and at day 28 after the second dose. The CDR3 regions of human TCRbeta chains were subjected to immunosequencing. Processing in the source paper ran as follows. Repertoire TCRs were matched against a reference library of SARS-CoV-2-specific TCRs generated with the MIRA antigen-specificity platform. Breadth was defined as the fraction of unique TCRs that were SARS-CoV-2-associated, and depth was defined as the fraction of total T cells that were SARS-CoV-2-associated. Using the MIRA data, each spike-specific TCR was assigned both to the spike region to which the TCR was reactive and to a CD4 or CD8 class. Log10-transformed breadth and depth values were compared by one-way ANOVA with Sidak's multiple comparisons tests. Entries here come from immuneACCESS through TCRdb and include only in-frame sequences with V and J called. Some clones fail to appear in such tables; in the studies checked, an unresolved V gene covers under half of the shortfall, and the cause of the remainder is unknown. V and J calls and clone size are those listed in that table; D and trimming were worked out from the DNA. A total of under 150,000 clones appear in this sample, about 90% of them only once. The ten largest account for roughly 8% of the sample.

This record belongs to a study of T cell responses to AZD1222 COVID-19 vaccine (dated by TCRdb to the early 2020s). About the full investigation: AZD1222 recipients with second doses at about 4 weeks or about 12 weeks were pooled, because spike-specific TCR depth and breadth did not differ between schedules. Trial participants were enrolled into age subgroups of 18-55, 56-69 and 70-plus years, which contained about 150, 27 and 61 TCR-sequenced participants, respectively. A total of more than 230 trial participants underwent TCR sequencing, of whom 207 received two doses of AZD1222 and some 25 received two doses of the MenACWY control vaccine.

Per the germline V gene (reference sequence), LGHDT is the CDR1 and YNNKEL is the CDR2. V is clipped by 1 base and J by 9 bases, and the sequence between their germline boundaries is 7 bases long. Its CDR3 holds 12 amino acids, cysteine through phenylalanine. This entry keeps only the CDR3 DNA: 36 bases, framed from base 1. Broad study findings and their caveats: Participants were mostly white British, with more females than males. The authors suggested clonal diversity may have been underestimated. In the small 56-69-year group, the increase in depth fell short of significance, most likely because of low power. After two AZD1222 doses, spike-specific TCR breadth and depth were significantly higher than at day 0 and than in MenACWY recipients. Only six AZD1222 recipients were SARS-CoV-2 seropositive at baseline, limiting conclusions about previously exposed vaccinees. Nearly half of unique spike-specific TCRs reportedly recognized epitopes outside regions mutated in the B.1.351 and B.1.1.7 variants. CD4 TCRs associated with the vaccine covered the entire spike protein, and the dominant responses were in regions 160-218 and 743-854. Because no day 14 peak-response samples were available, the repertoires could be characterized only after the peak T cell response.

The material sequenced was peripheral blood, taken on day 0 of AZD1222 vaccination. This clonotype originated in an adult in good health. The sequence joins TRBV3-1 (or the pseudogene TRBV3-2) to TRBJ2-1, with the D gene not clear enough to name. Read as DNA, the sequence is TGTGCCAGCAGCCAAGGTTCCTTTGAGCAGTTCTTC. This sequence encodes CASSQGSFEQFF.